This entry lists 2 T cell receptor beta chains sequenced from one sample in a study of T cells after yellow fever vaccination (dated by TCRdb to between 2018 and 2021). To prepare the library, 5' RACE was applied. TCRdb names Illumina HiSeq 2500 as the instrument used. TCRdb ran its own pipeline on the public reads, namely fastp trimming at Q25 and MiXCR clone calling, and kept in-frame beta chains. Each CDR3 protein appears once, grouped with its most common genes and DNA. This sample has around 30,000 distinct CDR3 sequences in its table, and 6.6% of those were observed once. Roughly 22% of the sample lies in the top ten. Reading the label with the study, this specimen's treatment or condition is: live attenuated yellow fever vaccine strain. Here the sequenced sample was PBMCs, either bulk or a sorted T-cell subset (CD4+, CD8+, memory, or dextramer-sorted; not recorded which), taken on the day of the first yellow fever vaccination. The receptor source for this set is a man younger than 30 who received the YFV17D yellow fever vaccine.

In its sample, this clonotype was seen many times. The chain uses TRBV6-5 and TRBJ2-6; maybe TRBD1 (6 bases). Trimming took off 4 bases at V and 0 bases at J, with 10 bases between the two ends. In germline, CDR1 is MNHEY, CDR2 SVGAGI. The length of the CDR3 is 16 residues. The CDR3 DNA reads TGTGCCAGCAGTTCCACAGGGAGCTCTGGGGCCAACGTCCTGACTTTC. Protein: CASSSTGSSGANVLTF.

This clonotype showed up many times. The CDR3 DNA follows: TGTGCCAGCAGCTCGTACCAGGGGAGGAACAATGAGCAGTTCTTC. It encodes CASSSYQGRNNEQFF. This chain links TRBV7-6 with TRBJ2-1, with D perhaps given as TRBD1 or TRBD2 (6 bases each). The CDR3 sequence is 15 residues long. Looked up from germline, CDR1 is SGHVS and CDR2 is FNYEAQ. Trimming took 4 bases from V and 5 from J, leaving 15 bases between them.